The clone carrying this T cell receptor (beta chain) was picked up a small number of times. The sample comes from a study of cytomegalovirus exposure and HLA in healthy donors. Primers included in the PCR were 60 Vbeta and 13 Jbeta primers. Clones were sequenced by immunoSEQ multiplex PCR, and TCRdb holds only the in-frame ones, with some missing. The table has fewer than 200,000 clones, about 70% seen once; the top ten hold approximately 2%. The sequencing sample was made of PBMCs. The receptor was isolated from a woman aged 30 to 39 in good health and CMV-seronegative.

CDR3 nucleotide sequence: TGTGCCAGCAGCTTGGTTGGGGGGGCCCACGAGCAGTACTTC. As protein: CASSLVGGAHEQYF. This chain links TRBV5-6 with TRBJ2-5; D may be TRBD2 (7 bases). The J call may be mistaken, given a closer DNA end match to TRBJ2-7. Germline V gives CDR1 SGHDT, CDR2 YYEEEE. This CDR3 is built from 14 residues.